This is a list of T cell receptor beta chains from one sample in a study of T cells after yellow fever vaccination. Via MiXCR, TCRdb re-called the 5' RACE reads, giving one row per CDR3 protein. The sample yields some 600,000 distinct CDR3 sequences, approximately 16% seen once. The specimen was PBMCs, collected about 5 days after the first yellow fever vaccination. All receptors derive from a man aged 18 to 30 who received the YFV17D yellow fever vaccine. The CDR3 runs from the conserved cysteine through the conserved F or W. The D gene is left open where the match is weak. Not all rows give a size; the values are once, few, many and, for expanded clones, a class.

d_call	v_call	clone_size	j_call	cdr3_aa	cdr3_nt
.	TRBV24-1	many	TRBJ2-5	CATSDVASAGSLETQYF	TGTGCCACCAGTGACGTCGCTAGCGCCGGATCCTTAGAGACCCAGTACTTC
.	TRBV5-1	.	TRBJ1-1	CASSPHPATNTEAFF	TGCGCCAGCAGCCCCCACCCCGCTACGAACACTGAAGCTTTCTTT
.	TRBV3-1	many	TRBJ1-2	CASSRTDPNNYGYTF	TGTGCCAGCAGTCGGACAGATCCGAATAACTATGGCTACACCTTC
.	TRBV5-1	.	TRBJ2-6	CASSLDPGSGANVLTF	TGCGCCAGCAGCTTGGATCCGGGCTCTGGGGCCAACGTCCTGACTTTC
.	TRBV5-6	few	TRBJ1-1	CASSQTKWSTEAFF	TGTGCCAGCAGCCAGACAAAGTGGTCCACTGAAGCTTTCTTT
.	TRBV20-1	few	TRBJ2-1	CSAGPWGDEQFF	TGCAGTGCTGGCCCCTGGGGGGATGAGCAGTTCTTC
.	TRBV3-1	.	TRBJ1-2	CASSPRILYGYTF	TGTGCCAGCAGCCCCAGAATTCTCTATGGCTACACCTTC
.	TRBV4-3	few	TRBJ2-5	CASSQGHRPQETQYF	TGCGCCAGCAGCCAAGGACACAGACCCCAAGAGACCCAGTACTTC
.	TRBV11-3	.	TRBJ2-6	CASSLGMGANVLTF	TGTGCCAGCAGCTTAGGGATGGGGGCCAACGTCCTGACTTTC
.	TRBV24-1	few	TRBJ1-1	CATSQGTYTEAFF	TGTGCCACCAGTCAGGGGACGTACACTGAAGCTTTCTTT
TRBD2	TRBV10-2	.	TRBJ2-7	CASRGLAGGEQYF	TGCGCCAGCAGGGGACTAGCGGGGGGCGAGCAGTACTTC
TRBD1	TRBV6-1	.	TRBJ2-7	CASSEARTGQVLMGEQYF	TGTGCCAGCAGTGAAGCCAGGACAGGTCAGGTTCTAATGGGCGAGCAGTACTTC
.	TRBV25-1	.	TRBJ2-2	CASTSSRDTHRELFF	TGTGCCAGCACCTCCTCCCGGGACACCCACCGGGAGCTGTTTTTT
.	TRBV27	few	TRBJ2-7	CASSFGHGGVYEQYF	TGTGCCAGCAGTTTCGGACACGGAGGAGTCTACGAGCAGTACTTC
.	TRBV5-1	many	TRBJ1-1	CASSVTGTGTEAFF	TGCGCCAGCAGCGTTACAGGGACGGGTACTGAAGCTTTCTTT
TRBD1	TRBV2	once	TRBJ1-4	CASSEIRGGTNEKLFF	TGTGCCAGCAGTGAAATTAGAGGGGGCACTAATGAAAAACTGTTTTTT
.	TRBV5-4	.	TRBJ2-5	CASSFGGARAEETQYF	TGTGCCAGCAGCTTTGGGGGGGCGAGGGCCGAAGAGACCCAGTACTTC
.	TRBV5-1	few	TRBJ2-2	CASSLSGFSNTGELFF	TGCGCCAGCAGCTTGAGCGGGTTTTCGAACACCGGGGAGCTGTTTTTT
.	TRBV13	.	TRBJ2-2	CASSSSDSSFYTGELFF	TGTGCCAGCAGCAGCTCCGACTCATCGTTTTACACCGGGGAGCTGTTTTTT
.	TRBV2	.	TRBJ2-5	CASRSEPETQYF	TGTGCCAGCAGATCCGAACCGGAGACCCAGTACTTC
TRBD1	TRBV6-2/TRBV6-3	many	TRBJ1-1	CASRQGGNTEAFF	TGTGCCAGCAGACAGGGGGGCAACACTGAAGCTTTCTTT
.	TRBV6-1	few	TRBJ1-2	CASKGHPPGDYGYTF	TGTGCCAGCAAGGGACATCCGCCCGGAGACTATGGCTACACCTTC
.	TRBV7-2	.	TRBJ2-7	CASSLVRGDYEQYF	TGTGCCAGCAGCTTAGTGAGGGGGGACTACGAGCAGTACTTC
TRBD2	TRBV2	few	TRBJ2-1	CASSAGGLAGGYNEQFF	TGTGCCAGCAGTGCCGGTGGTTTAGCGGGGGGCTACAATGAGCAGTTCTTC